The T cell receptor (beta chain) under discussion was sequenced for a study of blood T cell repertoires in COVID-19 (dated by TCRdb to 2019 to 2021). General notes on the study: Collaborator samples came from the United States, Italy and Spain and covered acute and convalescent phases of COVID-19. The material from the prospective study consisted of cDNA or gDNA derived from T cells, B-cell-depleted T cells, or PBMCs. Deeply sampled blood TCRbeta repertoires from subjects exposed to, actively infected with, or recovered from COVID-19 were included in the dataset. The repertoires were released in a freely available public database intended as a resource for research on the immune response to SARS-CoV-2. Samples came from the ongoing ImmuneRACE study (first 160 participants) plus 1,254 subjects from 6 global collaborators. Nearly every sample came with metadata listing a de-identified subject ID, COVID-19 status, age in years and sex. Where available, HLA class I and class II types were obtained from metadata supplied by the sample provider rather than from assay-based typing.

One collaborating source in Seattle enrolled patients while the patients were actively infected and followed the patients over time throughout the course of disease. Collaborating institutions collected whole blood in K2EDTA tubes following their own protocols. Collaborator samples were shipped for TCRbeta analysis as frozen whole blood, isolated PBMCs, or DNA extracted from either sample type. As for this clone: Its antigen is not yet known. Within one base of it there is no much larger clone, and no base qualities were kept.

From the germline V gene, CDR1 is WSHSY and CDR2 is SAAADI. Its CDR3 holds 13 amino acids, cysteine through phenylalanine. Only CDR3 DNA remains: 39 bases, in frame from the first base. Trimming costs V 4 bases and J 4 bases, and their ends lie 8 bases apart. TCRbeta CDR3 regions were amplified from genomic DNA using the immunoSEQ Assay, a bias-controlled multiplex PCR. From the authors' description of their analysis: Within the assay, amplification of reference gene primers was used to estimate how many nucleated cells each sample contained. To quantify the absolute abundance of each unique TCRbeta CDR3 rearrangement, sequence reads were collapsed and filtered. For each sample, productive Simpson clonality was calculated as the square root of Simpson's diversity index across productive rearrangements. TCRdb carries this immuneACCESS record with in-frame sequences only. Its versions omit some clonotypes, under half of them owing to an unresolved V gene in the studies checked, with the rest unexplained. V, J and clone size derive from that table, while D and trimming were established from the DNA sequence. The sample includes around 370,000 clones, with 88% observed a single time. The top ten clones comprise 6% to 8.5% of the sample.

General findings and caveats noted by the study authors: The amount of clinical and demographic metadata varied by source and participant and was provided uncurated.

The clonotype was recovered from a woman aged 65 to 85 with COVID-19, enrolled during active disease. Sequencing was carried out using peripheral blood. The chain is made from TRBV10-2 and TRBJ2-1; TRBD2 might be the D gene, on 6 matching bases. The bases are TGCGCCAGCAGTGGGACTAAGTACAATGAGCAGTTCTTC. This translates into CASSGTKYNEQFF.